This record concerns one T cell receptor (beta chain) sequence. Its antigen remains unidentified. Here immunoSEQ multiplex PCR was the method, and the copy in TCRdb shows in-frame clones only, minus some. The sample contains about 330,000 clones, roughly 88% of which appear only once. Described treatment: 15 to 20 received Ad26.COV2.S at low or high dose, single or two shots; about five received placebo; per-sample allocation not given. Material that was analyzed had been drawn on day 63 after the first vaccine or placebo injection. The sample comes from a study of Ad26.COV2.S vaccination and SARS-CoV-2 variants. Study-level background: Ad26.COV2.S was injected intramuscularly once or twice, 56 days apart. General study points: People who got the vaccine or the placebo had similar non-spike TCR breadth.

V lost 5 bases to trimming and J lost 4 bases; unmatched junction nucleotides: 7. Germline loops: CDR1 LNHNV, CDR2 YYDKDF (reference sequence). There are 15 residues in the CDR3. This sequence joins TRBV15 and TRBJ2-3; TRBD1 matches 9 bases. The sequencing used peripheral blood, collected in a trial of Ad26.COV2.S vaccine versus placebo. This clonotype was obtained from a person aged 18-60 years who received the Ad26.COV2.S COVID-19 vaccine or a placebo. Here the CDR3 DNA reads TGTGCCACCAGCCTCGGGACAGGGCCCGCAGATACGCAGTATTTT. Translated, it gives CATSLGTGPADTQYF.